This T cell receptor beta chain came from a study of technical replicates of blood from a few donors. Using immunoSEQ multiplex PCR, the repertoire was profiled, and TCRdb retains in-frame clones only, with some absent. The data contain fewer than 100,000 clones, approximately 96% of them singletons. Germline trimming cut 4 bases from V and 4 bases from J; bases unmatched to any gene: 7. Germline-derived CDR1 and CDR2 are SGHNT and YYREEE (reference sequence). The CDR3 is made up of 15 amino acids. The V call is TRBV5-4, the J call TRBJ2-1, with 8 bases that match TRBD2. This receptor was obtained from a human donor in good health. The source material was T cells isolated from PBMCs. The CDR3 DNA reads TGTGCCAGCAGCCCCGAACTAGCGGCGTACAATGAGCAGTTCTTC. Protein sequence: CASSPELAAYNEQFF.